This T cell receptor (beta chain) is drawn from a study of blood T cell repertoires in COVID-19. Germline assignment: CDR1 SGHRS and CDR2 YFSETQ. The CDR3 is 13 amino acids. The V end lost 4 bases, the J end lost 0 bases, and 5 bases lay between the germline ends. Repertoires were generated with immunoSEQ multiplex PCR, while TCRdb's copy carries only in-frame clones and drops some. The table has approximately 270,000 clones, about 90% seen once. The chain joins TRBV5-1 to TRBJ1-5; weak D call: TRBD1 (5 bases). The specimen sequenced was PBMCs or T cells enriched from blood (not recorded which). The TCR comes from a woman in her twenties or thirties with acute COVID-19. The CDR3 sequence is CASSDSSNQPQHF. CDR3 in DNA: TGCGCCAGCAGCGACAGTAGCAATCAGCCCCAGCATTTT. The whole variable domain, remainder taken from reference TRBV5-1 and TRBJ1-5, is KAGVTQTPRYLIKTRGQQVTLSCSPISGHRSVSWYQQTPGQGLQFLFEYFSETQRNKGNFPGRFSGRQFSNSRSEMNVSTLELGDSALYLCASSDSSNQPQHFGDGTRLSIL.